Listed below are T cell receptor beta chains from one sample, sequenced in a study of T cells after posttransplantation cyclophosphamide. Clones were read by immunoSEQ multiplex PCR, and TCRdb kept only the in-frame ones, dropping some. The sample shows tens of thousands of clones, about 91% of them seen only once. The sequencing input was PBMCs. Receptors were obtained from a woman in her 50s in good health and a related stem cell transplant donor. Both conserved end residues are part of each CDR3. Each record gives: D gene, J gene, clone size, V gene, CDR3 protein, CDR3 DNA. The D gene is left open where the match is weak. Not all rows give a size; the values are once, few, many and, for expanded clones, a class.

>TRBD1|TRBJ1-5|NA|TRBV28
CASSLTGTGLSQPQHF
TGTGCCAGCAGTTTAACCGGGACAGGGTTGTCTCAGCCCCAGCATTTT
>TRBD1|TRBJ1-3|NA|TRBV5-1
CASSLEGQGDSGNTIYF
TGCGCCAGCAGCTTGGAGGGACAGGGCGACTCTGGAAACACCATATATTTT
>NA|TRBJ2-3|NA|TRBV9
CASSVVASSTDTQYF
TGTGCCAGCAGCGTAGTGGCTAGTAGCACAGATACGCAGTATTTT
>TRBD2|TRBJ2-1|once|TRBV4-1
CASSQLEGLASTFF
TGCGCCAGCAGCCAACTAGAGGGACTAGCGAGTACGTTCTTC
>TRBD2|TRBJ2-7|NA|TRBV10-3
CAISVATSGTYEQYF
TGTGCCATCAGTGTGGCGACTAGCGGGACATACGAGCAGTACTTC
>TRBD1|TRBJ1-3|NA|TRBV11-3
CASSLGAGQTDTIYF
TGTGCCAGCAGCTTAGGTGCGGGACAGACTGACACCATATATTTT
>NA|TRBJ2-7|NA|TRBV11-2
CASSLGTDYEQYF
TGTGCCAGCAGCTTAGGGACAGATTACGAGCAGTACTTC
>TRBD2|TRBJ2-2|NA|TRBV27
CASSQGLVTGELFF
TGTGCCAGCAGCCAGGGACTAGTAACCGGGGAGCTGTTTTTT
>TRBD1|TRBJ2-7|NA|TRBV7-7
CASSLDRFDEQYF
TGTGCTAGCAGCTTGGACAGGTTCGACGAGCAGTACTTC
>TRBD1|TRBJ2-3|NA|TRBV10-2
CASSGVGGSDTQYF
TGCGCCAGCAGTGGTGTAGGGGGCTCAGATACGCAGTATTTT
>TRBD1|TRBJ2-7|NA|TRBV6-1
CASSEGFGTGSYEQYF
TGTGCCAGCAGTGAAGGGTTTGGGACAGGATCCTACGAGCAGTACTTC
>TRBD1|TRBJ1-5|NA|TRBV19
CASSPDRISNQPQHF
TGTGCCAGTAGCCCGGACAGGATTAGCAATCAGCCCCAGCATTTT
>NA|TRBJ1-1|NA|TRBV5-1
CASSRTTRDGAFF
TGCGCCAGCAGCAGGACAACGAGAGACGGGGCTTTCTTT
>TRBD1|TRBJ1-5|NA|TRBV7-9
CASSLGDRGTDQPQHF
TGTGCCAGCAGCTTAGGGGACAGGGGGACCGATCAGCCCCAGCATTTT
>TRBD2|TRBJ2-5|NA|TRBV6-5
CASSRGGRTQYF
TGTGCCAGCAGCCGAGGCGGGAGGACCCAGTACTTC
>NA|TRBJ1-1|NA|TRBV6-4
CASSEGRRGAVFF
TGTGCCAGCAGTGAAGGACGGAGGGGCGCGGTGTTCTTT
>TRBD2|TRBJ2-7|NA|TRBV5-6
CASSLGAQPGGYF
TGTGCCAGCAGCTTGGGCGCGCAACCGGGGGGGTACTTC
>TRBD1|TRBJ1-1|NA|TRBV14
CASSQDPRSGGLNTEAFF
TGTGCCAGCAGCCAAGATCCCCGATCAGGGGGTCTGAACACTGAAGCTTTCTTT
>NA|TRBJ1-1|NA|TRBV4-1
CASSQDEGENTEAFF
TGCGCCAGCAGCCAAGACGAGGGGGAGAACACTGAAGCTTTCTTT
>NA|TRBJ1-4|NA|TRBV2
CASRDRPNEKLFF
TGTGCCAGCAGAGACAGGCCTAATGAAAAACTGTTTTTT
>TRBD1|TRBJ2-7|NA|TRBV6-5
CASPGQSLYEQYF
TGTGCCAGCCCGGGACAGTCTCTCTACGAGCAGTACTTC
>TRBD1|TRBJ2-4|NA|TRBV6-1
CASREWTGGAKNIQYF
TGTGCCAGCAGGGAATGGACAGGGGGAGCCAAAAACATTCAGTACTTC
>NA|TRBJ1-1|NA|TRBV7-6
CASSLGGGLKNTEAFF
TGTGCCAGCAGCTTAGGGGGGGGCCTTAAGAACACTGAAGCTTTCTTT
>NA|TRBJ1-6|once|TRBV7-9
CATSSGGNSPLHF
TGTGCCACCTCCTCGGGGGGGAATTCACCCCTCCACTTT
>TRBD2|TRBJ2-5|NA|TRBV2
CASSERSGGGETQYF
TGTGCCAGCAGTGAACGCAGCGGGGGGGGAGAGACCCAGTACTTC
>TRBD1|TRBJ2-2|NA|TRBV18
CASSPQDRGPYTGELFF
TGTGCCAGCTCACCACAGGACAGGGGGCCCTACACCGGGGAGCTGTTTTTT
>NA|TRBJ2-7|once|TRBV4-1
CASSQVATNYEQYF
TGCGCCAGCAGCCAAGTGGCGACTAACTACGAGCAGTACTTC
>NA|TRBJ1-5|NA|TRBV27
CASSLWAGAGQPQHF
TGTGCCAGCAGTTTATGGGCAGGGGCAGGTCAGCCCCAGCATTTT
>TRBD2|TRBJ2-7|NA|TRBV4-2
CASSRGTSGGNEQYF
TGTGCCAGCAGCCGAGGGACTAGCGGGGGTAACGAGCAGTACTTC
>TRBD2|TRBJ2-3|NA|TRBV18
CASSPIRLAGTDTQYF
TGTGCCAGCTCACCAATTCGGCTAGCGGGCACAGATACGCAGTATTTT
>NA|TRBJ1-5|NA|TRBV11-2
CASSPDFQPQHF
TGTGCCAGCAGCCCCGACTTTCAGCCCCAGCATTTT
>TRBD1|TRBJ2-7|NA|TRBV28
CASSPPTGGLAYEQYF
TGTGCCAGCAGTCCCCCTACAGGGGGCTTGGCCTACGAGCAGTACTTC
>NA|TRBJ2-7|NA|TRBV7-9
CASSLAIGVQYEQYF
TGTGCCAGCAGCTTAGCGATCGGGGTTCAGTACGAGCAGTACTTC
>TRBD2|TRBJ2-7|few|TRBV5-1
CASSRGSGSREQYF
TGCGCCAGCAGCCGGGGGAGCGGGAGTAGAGAGCAGTACTTC
>NA|TRBJ2-6|once|TRBV19
CASSIDMSGANVLTF
TGTGCCAGTAGTATAGACATGTCTGGGGCCAACGTCCTGACTTTC
>NA|TRBJ1-4|NA|TRBV5-5
CASSLGQNNEKLFF
TGTGCCAGCAGCTTGGGACAGAACAATGAAAAACTGTTTTTT
>NA|TRBJ1-2|NA|TRBV21-1
CASSQSTGGDFYGYTF
TGTGCCAGCAGCCAATCGACCGGAGGGGATTTCTATGGCTACACCTTC
>TRBD1|TRBJ1-1|once|TRBV7-9
CASSLRGQGNTEAFF
TGTGCCAGCAGCTTAAGGGGACAGGGGAACACTGAAGCTTTCTTT
>NA|TRBJ1-6|NA|TRBV28
CASSLGGFTYNSPLHF
TGTGCCAGCAGTTTAGGGGGGTTTACCTATAATTCACCCCTCCACTTT
>NA|TRBJ2-2|NA|TRBV9
CASSVAPGDSGELFF
TGTGCCAGCAGCGTAGCTCCGGGAGACAGCGGGGAGCTGTTTTTT
>TRBD1|TRBJ2-3|NA|TRBV7-9
CASSLAGGIDTQYF
TGTGCCAGCAGCTTAGCAGGGGGCATCGATACGCAGTATTTT
>TRBD1|TRBJ2-1|NA|TRBV12-5
CASGLAALTGTDANEQFF
TGTGCTAGTGGTTTGGCCGCCTTGACCGGGACAGACGCCAATGAGCAGTTCTTC
>TRBD1|TRBJ1-2|NA|TRBV29-1
CSAQPTGTGPYGYTF
TGCAGCGCCCAACCCACCGGGACAGGCCCCTATGGCTACACCTTC
>NA|TRBJ2-6|NA|TRBV4-1
CASRHPESGANVLTF
TGCGCCAGCAGACATCCAGAATCTGGGGCCAACGTCCTGACTTTC
>NA|TRBJ1-4|NA|TRBV4-2
CASSLVQGSGNEKLFF
TGTGCCAGCAGCCTGGTTCAGGGTTCAGGTAATGAAAAACTGTTTTTT
>NA|TRBJ1-1|NA|TRBV5-4
CASSRGGDETEAFF
TGTGCCAGCAGCCGAGGGGGGGATGAAACTGAAGCTTTCTTT
>TRBD1|TRBJ1-4|once|TRBV5-1
CASRGLQGLPNEKLFF
TGCGCCAGCCGAGGGCTACAGGGGTTACCTAATGAAAAACTGTTTTTT
>NA|TRBJ2-7|NA|TRBV7-6
CASSLTETRQYF
TGTGCCAGCAGCTTAACTGAGACAAGGCAGTACTTC
>NA|TRBJ1-5|NA|TRBV23-1
CASSQARTFYSNQPQHF
TGCGCCAGCAGTCAAGCCCGGACATTTTATAGCAATCAGCCCCAGCATTTT
>NA|TRBJ2-4|NA|TRBV6-1
CASRSLLAKNIQYF
TGTGCCAGCAGGTCATTACTAGCCAAAAACATTCAGTACTTC
>NA|TRBJ1-3|NA|TRBV19
CASSTRPTGSGNTIYF
TGTGCCAGTAGTACACGGCCTACAGGATCTGGAAACACCATATATTTT
>TRBD2|TRBJ2-3|NA|TRBV6-4
CASSVSGGTDTQYF
TGTGCCAGCAGTGTTAGCGGGGGAACAGATACGCAGTATTTT
>NA|TRBJ1-4|NA|TRBV7-9
CASTETKGNEKLFF
TGTGCCAGCACCGAGACGAAGGGGAATGAAAAACTGTTTTTT
>TRBD2|TRBJ2-7|NA|TRBV19
CASSMILASGNYEQYF
TGTGCCAGTAGTATGATTTTAGCTAGCGGGAACTACGAGCAGTACTTC
>TRBD1|TRBJ1-5|NA|TRBV7-2
CASSLGFTGVVNQPQHF
TGTGCCAGCAGCTTAGGGTTTACAGGGGTGGTCAATCAGCCCCAGCATTTT
>NA|TRBJ2-1|NA|TRBV30
CAWSVQGTYNEQFF
TGTGCCTGGAGTGTACAGGGGACTTACAATGAGCAGTTCTTC
>TRBD1|TRBJ1-2|NA|TRBV27
CASSSYRGLLPYGYTF
TGTGCCAGCAGTTCATACAGGGGACTCCTACCCTATGGCTACACCTTC
>NA|TRBJ2-1|once|TRBV2
CASLPWGRYNEQFF
TGTGCCAGCCTTCCATGGGGGAGGTACAATGAGCAGTTCTTC
>TRBD1|TRBJ2-3|NA|TRBV28
CATTQGAVTDTQYF
TGTGCCACCACGCAGGGGGCTGTAACAGATACGCAGTATTTT
>NA|TRBJ2-3|NA|TRBV5-1
CASSTGTDTQYF
TGCGCCAGCAGCACAGGCACAGATACGCAGTATTTT